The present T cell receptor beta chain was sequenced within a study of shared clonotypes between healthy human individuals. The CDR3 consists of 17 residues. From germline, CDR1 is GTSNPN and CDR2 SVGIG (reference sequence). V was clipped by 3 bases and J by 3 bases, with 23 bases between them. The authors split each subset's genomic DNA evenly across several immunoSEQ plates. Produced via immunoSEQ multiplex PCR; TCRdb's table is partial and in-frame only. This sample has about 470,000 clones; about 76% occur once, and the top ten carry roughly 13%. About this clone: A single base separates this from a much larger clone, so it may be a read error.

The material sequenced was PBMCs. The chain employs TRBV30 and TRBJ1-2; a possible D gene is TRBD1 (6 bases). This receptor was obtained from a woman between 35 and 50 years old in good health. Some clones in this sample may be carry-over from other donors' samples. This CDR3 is CAWRAGLVGRGDYGYTF. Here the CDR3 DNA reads TGTGCCTGGAGGGCCGGGCTTGTGGGGAGGGGGGACTATGGCTACACCTTC.